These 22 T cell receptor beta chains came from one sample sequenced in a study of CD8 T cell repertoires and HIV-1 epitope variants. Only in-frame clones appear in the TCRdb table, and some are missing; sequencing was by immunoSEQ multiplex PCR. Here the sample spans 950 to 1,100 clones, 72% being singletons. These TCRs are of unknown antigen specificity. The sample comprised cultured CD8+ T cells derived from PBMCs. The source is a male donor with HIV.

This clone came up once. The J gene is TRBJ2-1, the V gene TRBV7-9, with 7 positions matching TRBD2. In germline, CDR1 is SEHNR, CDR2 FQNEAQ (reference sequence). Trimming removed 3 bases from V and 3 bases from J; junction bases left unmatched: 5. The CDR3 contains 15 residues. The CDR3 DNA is TGTGCCAGCAGCTTGGCGGGAGTACACTACAATGAGCAGTTCTTC. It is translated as CASSLAGVHYNEQFF.

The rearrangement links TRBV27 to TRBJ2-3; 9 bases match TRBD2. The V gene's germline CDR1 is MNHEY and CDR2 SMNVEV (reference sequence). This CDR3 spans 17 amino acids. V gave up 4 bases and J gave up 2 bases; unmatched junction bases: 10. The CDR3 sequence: CASSSTSTSGDTDTQYF. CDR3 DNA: TGTGCCAGCAGTTCTACATCGACTAGCGGAGACACAGATACGCAGTATTTT.

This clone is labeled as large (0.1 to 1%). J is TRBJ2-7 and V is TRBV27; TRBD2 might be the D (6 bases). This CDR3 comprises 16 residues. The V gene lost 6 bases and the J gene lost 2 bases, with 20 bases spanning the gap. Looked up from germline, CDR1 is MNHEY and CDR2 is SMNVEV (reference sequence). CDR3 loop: CASSLTSGTFAYEQYF. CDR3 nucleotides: TGTGCCAGCAGCTTAACCTCAGGGACTTTCGCCTACGAGCAGTACTTC.

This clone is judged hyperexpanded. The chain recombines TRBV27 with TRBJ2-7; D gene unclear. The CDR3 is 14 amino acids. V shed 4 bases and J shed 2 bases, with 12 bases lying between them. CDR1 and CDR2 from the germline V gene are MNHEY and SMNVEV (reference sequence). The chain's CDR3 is CASSSDVSAYEQYF. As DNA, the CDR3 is TGTGCCAGCAGTTCAGATGTCTCGGCCTACGAGCAGTACTTC.

In DNA form, the CDR3 reads TGTGCCAGCAGTTTTGAGAGTCGCCGCGACGAGCAGTACTTC. It encodes CASSFESRRDEQYF. The rearrangement links TRBV28 to TRBJ2-7; D is unclear. Trimming left V 3 bases short and J 5 bases short, with 14 bases between. Germline assignment: CDR1 MDHEN and CDR2 SYDVKM. CDR3 length equals 14 residues.

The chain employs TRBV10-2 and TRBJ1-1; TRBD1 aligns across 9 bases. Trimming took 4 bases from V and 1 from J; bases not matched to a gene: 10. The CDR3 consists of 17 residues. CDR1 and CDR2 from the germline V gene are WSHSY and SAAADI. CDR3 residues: CASSGGTGSIQNTEAFF. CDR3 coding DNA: TGCGCCAGCAGTGGGGGGACAGGGAGTATTCAGAACACTGAAGCTTTCTTT.

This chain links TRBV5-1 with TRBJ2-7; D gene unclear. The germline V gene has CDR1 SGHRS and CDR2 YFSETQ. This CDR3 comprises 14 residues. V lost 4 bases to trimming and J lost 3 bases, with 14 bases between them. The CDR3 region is CASSPELDYYEQYF. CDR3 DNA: TGCGCCAGCAGCCCTGAGTTGGATTACTACGAGCAGTACTTC.

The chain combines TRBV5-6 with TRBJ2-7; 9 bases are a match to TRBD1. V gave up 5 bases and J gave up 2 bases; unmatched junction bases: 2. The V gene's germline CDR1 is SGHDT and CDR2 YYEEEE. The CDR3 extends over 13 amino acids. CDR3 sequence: CASSWDRAYEQYF. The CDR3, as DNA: TGTGCCAGCAGTTGGGACAGGGCCTACGAGCAGTACTTC.

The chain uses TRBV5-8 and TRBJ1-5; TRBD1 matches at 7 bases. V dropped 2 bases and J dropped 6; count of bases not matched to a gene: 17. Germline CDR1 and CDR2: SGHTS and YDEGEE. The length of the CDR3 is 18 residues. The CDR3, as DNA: TGTGCCAGCAGCTTTGATGCTACAGGGGATCTAGTGCCTCAGCCCCAGCATTTT. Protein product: CASSFDATGDLVPQPQHF.

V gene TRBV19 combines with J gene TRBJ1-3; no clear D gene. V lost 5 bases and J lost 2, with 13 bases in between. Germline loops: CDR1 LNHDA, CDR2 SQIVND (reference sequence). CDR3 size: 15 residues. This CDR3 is CASSVSLAAGNTIYF. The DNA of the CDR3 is TGTGCCAGTAGTGTGTCTCTTGCAGCTGGAAACACCATATATTTT. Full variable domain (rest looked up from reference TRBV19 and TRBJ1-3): DGGITQSPKYLFRKEGQNVTLSCEQNLNHDAMYWYRQDPGQGLRLIYYSQIVNDFQKGDIAEGYSVSREKKESFPLTVTSAQKNPTAFYLCASSVSLAAGNTIYFGEGSWLTVV.

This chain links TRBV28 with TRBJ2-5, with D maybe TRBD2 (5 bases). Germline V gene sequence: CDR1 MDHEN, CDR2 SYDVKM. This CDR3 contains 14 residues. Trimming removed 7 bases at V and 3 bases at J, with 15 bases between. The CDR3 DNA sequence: TGTGCCAGCATTGCCGAGGACGGGGAAGAGACCCAGTACTTC. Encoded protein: CASIAEDGEETQYF.

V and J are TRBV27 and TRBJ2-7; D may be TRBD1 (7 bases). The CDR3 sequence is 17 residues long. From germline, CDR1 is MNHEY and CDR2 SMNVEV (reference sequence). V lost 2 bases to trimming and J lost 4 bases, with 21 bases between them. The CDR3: CASSLRTSETGRYEQYF. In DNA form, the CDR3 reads TGTGCCAGCAGTTTAAGAACTTCAGAGACAGGGAGGTACGAGCAGTACTTC.

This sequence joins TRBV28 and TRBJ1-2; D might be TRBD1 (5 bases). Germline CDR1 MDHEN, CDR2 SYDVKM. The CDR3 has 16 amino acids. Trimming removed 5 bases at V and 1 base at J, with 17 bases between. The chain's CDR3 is CASSLDPTDFNYGYTF. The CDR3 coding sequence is TGTGCCAGCAGTCTGGACCCGACAGATTTTAACTATGGCTACACCTTC.

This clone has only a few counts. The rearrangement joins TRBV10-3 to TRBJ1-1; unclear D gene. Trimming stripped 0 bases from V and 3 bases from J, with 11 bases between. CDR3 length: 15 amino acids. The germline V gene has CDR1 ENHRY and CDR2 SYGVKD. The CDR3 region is CAISESPESYTEAFF. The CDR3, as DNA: TGTGCCATCAGTGAGTCCCCAGAATCGTACACTGAAGCTTTCTTT.

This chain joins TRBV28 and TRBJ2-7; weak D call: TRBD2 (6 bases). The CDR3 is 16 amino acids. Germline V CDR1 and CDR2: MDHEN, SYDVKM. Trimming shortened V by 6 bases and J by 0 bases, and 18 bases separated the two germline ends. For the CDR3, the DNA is TGTGCCAGCAGGCCCCTGACTAGTCTAAGCTCCTACGAGCAGTACTTC. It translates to CASRPLTSLSSYEQYF.

The CDR3 region is CASSLVGRHEQYF. The CDR3 DNA sequence: TGTGCCAGCAGCTTGGTTGGGAGACACGAGCAGTACTTC. The chain joins TRBV5-4 to TRBJ2-7; a weak D match, TRBD2 (5 bases). Germline lookup yields CDR1 SGHNT and CDR2 YYREEE (reference sequence). The CDR3 runs to 13 residues. Trimming removed 0 bases at V and 5 bases at J, with 9 bases between.

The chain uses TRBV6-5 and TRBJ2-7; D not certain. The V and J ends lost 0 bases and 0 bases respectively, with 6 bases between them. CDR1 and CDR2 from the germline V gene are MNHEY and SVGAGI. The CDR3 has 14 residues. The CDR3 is CASSYSGGSYEQYF. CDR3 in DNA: TGTGCCAGCAGTTACTCGGGCGGCTCCTACGAGCAGTACTTC.

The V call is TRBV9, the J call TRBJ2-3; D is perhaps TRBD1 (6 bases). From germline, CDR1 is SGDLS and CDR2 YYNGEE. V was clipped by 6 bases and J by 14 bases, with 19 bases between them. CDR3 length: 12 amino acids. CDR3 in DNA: TGTGCCAGCACCCTAATTAACCCAGGGGCGTATTTT. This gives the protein CASTLINPGAYF. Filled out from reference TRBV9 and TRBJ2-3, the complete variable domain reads DSGVTQTPKHLITATGQRVTLRCSPRSGDLSVYWYQQSLDQGLQFLIQYYNGEERAKGNILERFSAQQFPDLHSELNLSSLELGDSALYFCASTLINPGAYFGPGTRLTVL.

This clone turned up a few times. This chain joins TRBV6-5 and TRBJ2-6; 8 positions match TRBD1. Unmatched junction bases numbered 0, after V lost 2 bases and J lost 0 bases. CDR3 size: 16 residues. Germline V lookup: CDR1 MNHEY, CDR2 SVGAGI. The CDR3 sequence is CASSYTGGSGANVLTF. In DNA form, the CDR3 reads TGTGCCAGCAGTTACACAGGGGGCTCTGGGGCCAACGTCCTGACTTTC.

The CDR3 sequence is CASSFGPSYNEQFF. The CDR3 nucleotides are TGTGCCAGCAGTTTCGGGCCCTCCTACAATGAGCAGTTCTTC. The chain combines TRBV27 with TRBJ2-1; the D is unclear. CDR1 and CDR2 from the germline V gene are MNHEY and SMNVEV (reference sequence). Trimming took 3 bases from V and 0 from J, leaving 6 bases between them. The CDR3 extends over 14 amino acids.

DNA for the CDR3: TGTGCCAGTAGTATCTCGTCGGGGGCTTACGAGCAGTACTTC. It specifies CASSISSGAYEQYF. The chain employs TRBV19 and TRBJ2-7; D may correspond to TRBD1 or TRBD2 (6 bases each). Between the trimmed V and J ends, which lost 3 bases and 4 bases, there was a span of 13 bases. CDR1 and CDR2 from the germline V gene are LNHDA and SQIVND (reference sequence). The length of the CDR3 is 14 residues.

The CDR3 spells CASSLASVGDTQYF. For the CDR3, the DNA is TGTGCCAGCAGCTTAGCGAGCGTTGGAGATACGCAGTATTTT. This rearrangement joins TRBV7-8 to TRBJ2-3, with D uncertain. The V end was cut by 0 bases, the J end by 5 bases, with 9 bases between. Looked up from germline, CDR1 is SGHVS and CDR2 is FQNEAQ. The length of the CDR3 is 14 residues.